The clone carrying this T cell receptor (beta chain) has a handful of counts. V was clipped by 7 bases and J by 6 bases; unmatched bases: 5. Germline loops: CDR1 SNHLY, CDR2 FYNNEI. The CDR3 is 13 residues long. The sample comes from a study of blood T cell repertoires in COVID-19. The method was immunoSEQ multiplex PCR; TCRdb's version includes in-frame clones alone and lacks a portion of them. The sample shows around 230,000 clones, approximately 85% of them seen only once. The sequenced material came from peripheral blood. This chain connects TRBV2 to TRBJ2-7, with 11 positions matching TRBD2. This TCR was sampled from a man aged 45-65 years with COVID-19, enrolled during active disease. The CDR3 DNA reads TGTGCCAGCATAAGACTAGCGGGGCTCGAGCAGTACTTC. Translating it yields CASIRLAGLEQYF.